The 21 T cell receptor beta chains below come from one sample, sequenced in a study of cytomegalovirus exposure and HLA in healthy donors. The PCR ran on 60 Vbeta and 13 Jbeta primers. The method was immunoSEQ multiplex PCR; TCRdb's version includes in-frame clones alone and lacks a portion of them. The sample shows 75,000 to 100,000 clones, about 72% of them seen only once. Sequenced input: PBMCs. The receptors derive from a woman aged 60-70 years in good health and CMV-seropositive.

This clone has a handful of counts. V is TRBV5-6 and J is TRBJ1-1; D remains unclear. The CDR3 has 13 amino acids. The germline V gene has CDR1 SGHDT and CDR2 YYEEEE. With 2 bases removed from V and 3 bases from J, the gap between germline ends came to 8 bases. The CDR3 nucleotides read TGTGCCAGCAGCTTCATACAGTACACTGAAGCTTTCTTT. Its translation: CASSFIQYTEAFF.

The rearrangement joins TRBV4-2 to TRBJ1-1; D call uncertain. Germline V gene lookup returns CDR1 LGHNA and CDR2 YNFKEQ. CDR3 size: 15 residues. V dropped 0 bases and J dropped 2 bases, with 10 bases sitting between them. The CDR3 nucleotides are TGTGCCAGCAGCCAAGATATCTCTCCTAACACTGAAGCTTTCTTT. This translates into CASSQDISPNTEAFF.

The chain uses TRBV2 and TRBJ1-1; TRBD1 matches at 8 bases. CDR1 is SNHLY and CDR2 is FYNNEI in the germline V gene. Trimming at V came to 10 bases and at J to 10 bases, leaving 17 bases not matched to a gene. This CDR3 region has 14 residues. CDR3 sequence reads: CATKLPRTGLGAFF. The DNA of the CDR3 is TGTGCCACCAAATTGCCGAGGACAGGGCTTGGAGCTTTCTTT.

The J gene is TRBJ2-5, the V gene TRBV5-1; 10 bases agree with TRBD2. TRBJ2-7 explains the end of the DNA better; the J call may be wrong. Germline values: CDR1 SGHRS, CDR2 YFSETQ. This CDR3 has 16 residues. The CDR3 loop is CASSFPAGGPSGEQYF. In DNA, the CDR3 is TGCGCCAGCAGCTTCCCAGCGGGAGGGCCCTCCGGCGAGCAGTACTTC.

The chain joins TRBV5-1 to TRBJ1-3; 7 positions agree with TRBD1. J was trimmed by 0 bases and V by 0 bases; bases with no gene match: 3. Germline CDR1 reads SGHRS; CDR2 reads YFSETQ. This CDR3 is built from 16 residues. CDR3 coding DNA: TGCGCCAGCAGCTTGGGACAGGGAGCCTCTGGAAACACCATATATTTT. Translated, it gives CASSLGQGASGNTIYF.

The V gene is TRBV2, the J gene TRBJ2-3; 13 bases line up with TRBD2. The CDR3 is 15 amino acids. V shed 3 bases, J shed 5 bases, and the junction held 2 bases outside the gene matches. Germline CDR1 SNHLY, CDR2 FYNNEI. CDR3 nucleotide sequence: TGTGCCAGCAGTGAGGGACTAGCGGGAATAGATACGCAGTATTTT. The encoded protein is CASSEGLAGIDTQYF. Using reference TRBV2 and TRBJ2-3 for the parts outside the CDR3, the full variable domain is EPEVTQTPSHQVTQMGQEVILRCVPISNHLYFYWYRQILGQKVEFLVSFYNNEISEKSEIFDDQFSVERPDGSNFTLKIRSTKLEDSAMYFCASSEGLAGIDTQYFGPGTRLTVL.

The chain combines TRBV10-3 with TRBJ2-5, with 12 bases matching TRBD2. V shed 10 bases and J 5 bases; nucleotides not matched to a gene: 5. There are 13 residues in the CDR3. The germline V gene has CDR1 ENHRY and CDR2 SYGVKD. The CDR3 bases are TGTGCCACCGGGACTAGCGGGTCCGAGACCCAGTACTTC. This encodes CATGTSGSETQYF.

CDR3 DNA: TGTGCCAGCAGATTGACAGGGAGTCATGGCGAGCAGTACTTC. Encoded protein: CASRLTGSHGEQYF. The rearrangement uses TRBV7-2 and TRBJ2-7; 7 bases are a match to TRBD1. V was clipped by 6 bases and J by 6 bases; unmatched bases: 11. Looked up from germline, CDR1 is SGHTA and CDR2 is FQGNSA. This CDR3 comprises 14 residues.

V and J are TRBV2 and TRBJ2-7; perhaps TRBD2 as D (5 bases). Per the germline V gene, CDR1 is SNHLY and CDR2 is FYNNEI. With 4 bases removed from V and 9 bases from J, the gap between germline ends came to 7 bases. The CDR3 covers 10 residues. CDR3 loop: CASSVGRQYF. CDR3 DNA: TGTGCCAGCAGTGTTGGGAGGCAGTACTTC.

J is TRBJ2-5 and V is TRBV28, with D maybe TRBD1 (5 bases). The CDR3 totals 14 residues. CDR1 and CDR2 from the germline V gene are MDHEN and SYDVKM. Trimming pared 3 bases from V and 1 base from J, leaving 9 bases between. As DNA, the CDR3 is TGTGCCAGCAGTTTCCAGGGCTCCCAAGAGACCCAGTACTTC. Translation: CASSFQGSQETQYF.

The V gene is TRBV18, the J gene TRBJ2-5; 12 bases align to TRBD2. J gave up 5 bases and V 4 bases, and 5 bases lay outside the gene matches. The CDR3 length is 15 residues. The germline V gene encodes CDR1 KGHSH and CDR2 LQKENI. In DNA form, the CDR3 reads TGTGCCAGCTCACTACTAGCGGGAGGCTCCGAGACCCAGTACTTC. Amino acid sequence: CASSLLAGGSETQYF.

The rearrangement links TRBV27 to TRBJ2-1; D is unresolved. V was cut by 2 bases and J by 3 bases, with 14 bases left in between. Germline CDR1 and CDR2: MNHEY and SMNVEV (reference sequence). This CDR3 comprises 16 residues. The CDR3 sequence is CASSLAGPRGYNEQFF. The CDR3 DNA is TGTGCCAGCAGTTTAGCTGGGCCCCGTGGCTACAATGAGCAGTTCTTC.

The genes are TRBV7-9 and TRBJ2-1; 10 bases are shared with TRBD2. There are 14 residues in the CDR3. Germline V CDR1 and CDR2: SEHNR, FQNEAQ (reference sequence). V lost 7 bases and J lost 6; bases outside the gene matches: 6. In DNA form, the CDR3 reads TGTGCCAGCACCCGGCTAGCGGGAGCCAATGAGCAGTTCTTC. It specifies CASTRLAGANEQFF.

In DNA form, the CDR3 reads TGCACCAGCAGCCCCGGACTAAGTTGTCCCTACGAGCAGTACTTC. This sequence encodes CTSSPGLSCPYEQYF. This rearrangement joins TRBV1 to TRBJ2-7; the D segment call TRBD2 is taken from the table without a DNA check. TRBV1 constitutes a pseudogene. CDR3 length equals 15 residues.

The chain combines TRBV27 with TRBJ1-1, with 7 bases that match TRBD1. This CDR3 comprises 15 residues. Germline CDR1 and CDR2: MNHEY and SMNVEV (reference sequence). V lost 5 bases, J lost 0 bases, and 6 bases stayed unmatched. CDR3 coding DNA: TGTGCCAGCAGTGGATCGCAGGGGGTGAACACTGAAGCTTTCTTT. It codes for CASSGSQGVNTEAFF.

This clone was counted many times. This chain joins TRBV5-1 and TRBJ2-2, with 7 bases lining up with TRBD1. This CDR3 region has 15 residues. J lost 0 bases, V lost 5 bases, and 4 bases had no gene match. Per germline, CDR1 SGHRS and CDR2 YFSETQ. CDR3 sequence reads: CASRLQGANTGELFF. The CDR3 nucleotides read TGCGCCAGCAGGCTTCAGGGGGCGAACACCGGGGAGCTGTTTTTT.

This chain joins TRBV18 and TRBJ2-2, with D unresolved. The CDR3 covers 12 residues. The germline V and J ends were trimmed by 5 bases and 3 bases, with 4 bases remaining between them. Germline CDR1 and CDR2: KGHSH and LQKENI. The CDR3 region has the DNA TGTGCCAGCTCATCCTACACCGGGGAGCTGTTTTTT. This gives the protein CASSSYTGELFF.

The rearrangement uses TRBV11-2 and TRBJ2-7; TRBD2 matches at 8 bases. The V gene end was trimmed by 0 bases and the J gene end by 7 bases; junction bases not matched to a gene: 8. The germline V gene encodes CDR1 SGHAT and CDR2 FQNNGV. This CDR3 contains 15 residues. CDR3 sequence (DNA): TGTGCCAGCAGCTTAGAATTTAGCGGGGCTCGGGAGCAGTACTTC. Residues: CASSLEFSGAREQYF.

The rearrangement joins TRBV27 to TRBJ1-5; TRBD1 aligns across 9 bases. V shed 6 bases and J 1 base; nucleotides not matched to a gene: 1. The germline V gene has CDR1 MNHEY and CDR2 SMNVEV (reference sequence). The CDR3 sequence is 14 residues long. CDR3 nucleotide sequence: TGTGCCAGCAGACAGGGGGCCAGCAATCAGCCCCAGCATTTT. Residues: CASRQGASNQPQHF.

This rearrangement joins TRBV21-1 to TRBJ1-1; the table's D call, TRBD1, has no DNA check behind it. TRBV21-1 is an annotated pseudogene. The CDR3 runs 16 residues. Written as DNA, the CDR3 is TGTGCCAGCAGCAAAAGTATACGACAGGGGATCACTGAAGCTTTCTTT. Translation gives CASSKSIRQGITEAFF.

The chain uses TRBV19 and TRBJ2-2, with 7 bases that match TRBD1. The germline gives CDR1 LNHDA, CDR2 SQIVND (reference sequence). There are 15 residues in the CDR3. V lost 5 bases, J lost 6 bases, and 9 bases stayed unmatched. CDR3 protein: CASSQTGFRSGELFF. CDR3 coding DNA: TGTGCCAGTAGTCAGACAGGGTTTCGATCCGGGGAGCTGTTTTTT.